The T cell receptor (beta chain) described here comes from a study of cytomegalovirus exposure and HLA in healthy donors. With 5 bases clipped from V and 9 bases from J, the junction kept 3 bases outside the gene matches. The CDR3 contains 12 residues. CDR1 and CDR2 (germline): SGHTA, FQGNSA. 60 Vbeta and 13 Jbeta primers were used in PCR. Only in-frame clones appear in the TCRdb table, and some are missing; sequencing was by immunoSEQ multiplex PCR. The table lists about 200,000 clones, over 65% of them singletons. Sequencing input: PBMCs. The genes are TRBV7-2 and TRBJ2-4; the match to TRBD1 covers 8 bases. The receptor was isolated from a boy aged 2-9 years in good health and CMV-seronegative. CDR3 sequence reads: CASSRQGSIQYF. CDR3 coding DNA: TGTGCCAGCAGCCGACAGGGGAGCATTCAGTACTTC. Full variable domain (remainder filled in from reference TRBV7-2 and TRBJ2-4): GAGVSQSPSNKVTEKGKDVELRCDPISGHTALYWYRQSLGQGLEFLIYFQGNSAPDKSGLPSDRFSAERTGGSVSTLTIQRTQQEDSAVYLCASSRQGSIQYFGAGTRLSVL.